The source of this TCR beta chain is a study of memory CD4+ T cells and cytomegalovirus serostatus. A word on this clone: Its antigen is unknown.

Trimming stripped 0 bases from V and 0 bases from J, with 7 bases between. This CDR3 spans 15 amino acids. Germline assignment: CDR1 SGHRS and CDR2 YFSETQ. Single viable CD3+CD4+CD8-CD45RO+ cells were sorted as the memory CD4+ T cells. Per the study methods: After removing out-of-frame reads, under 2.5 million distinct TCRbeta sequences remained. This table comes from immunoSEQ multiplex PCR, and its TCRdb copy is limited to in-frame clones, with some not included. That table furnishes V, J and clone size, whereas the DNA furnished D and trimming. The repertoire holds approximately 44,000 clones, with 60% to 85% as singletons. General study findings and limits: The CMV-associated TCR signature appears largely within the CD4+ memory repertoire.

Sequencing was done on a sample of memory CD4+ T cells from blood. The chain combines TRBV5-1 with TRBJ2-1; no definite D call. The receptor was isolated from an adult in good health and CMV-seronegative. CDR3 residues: CASSLESSSYNEQFF. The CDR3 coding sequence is TGCGCCAGCAGCTTGGAAAGTAGCTCCTACAATGAGCAGTTCTTC.